The present entry profiles one TCR beta chain with its context. As yet, its antigen is unknown. The sample belongs to a study of regulatory T cells in long-lasting Graves disease. Regarding the study as a whole: Under persistent disease, TRBV28, TRBJ1-2 and TRBJ2-5 were used preferentially.

HTBI primers from iRepertoire and Arm-PCR of CDR3 regions yielded the TCR beta libraries. TCRdb recomputed calls from the multiplex PCR reads with MiXCR, one row per CDR3 protein. Among roughly 490,000 distinct CDR3 sequences, less than 25% were seen once, and the ten largest hold over 10%. The time point here: persistent/refractory GD, antithyroid drugs over 5 years with positive TRAb. PBMC-derived RNA was used for the TCR library. With 0 bases clipped from V and 6 bases from J, the junction kept 16 bases outside the gene matches. In germline, CDR1 is SGHRS, CDR2 YFSETQ. This CDR3 is built from 18 residues.

V usage is TRBV5-1 and J usage is TRBJ1-2; 8 bases agree with TRBD1. This clonotype was obtained from a female donor with Graves disease. The starting material was peripheral blood mononuclear cells (PBMCs), obtained when the disease was refractory, from a patient treated with antithyroid drugs. CDR3 in DNA: TGCGCCAGCAGCTTGGCCGCACACAACCACGACAGGGGCAATGGCTACACCTTC. Its protein product is CASSLAAHNHDRGNGYTF. Supplemented by reference TRBV5-1 and TRBJ1-2, the full variable domain reads KAGVTQTPRYLIKTRGQQVTLSCSPISGHRSVSWYQQTPGQGLQFLFEYFSETQRNKGNFPGRFSGRQFSNSRSEMNVSTLELGDSALYLCASSLAAHNHDRGNGYTFGSGTRLTVV.